The 16 T cell receptor beta chains below all came from one sample that was sequenced in a study of PD-L1 blockade in urothelial cancer. Sequenced by immunoSEQ multiplex PCR; TCRdb stores in-frame clones only, minus some. Of about 50,000 clones listed, 60% to 85% were seen once; the top ten hold less than 4.5%. The material sequenced was PBMCs, taken around atezolizumab (anti-PD-L1) treatment. These receptors all stem from a man between 70 and 80 years old with urothelial cancer.

The chain links TRBV19 to TRBJ2-5; perhaps TRBD2 as D (6 bases). The CDR3 contains 15 residues. The germline CDR1 and CDR2 sequences are LNHDA and SQIVND (reference sequence). V was pared by 2 bases and J by 1 base, with 11 bases between. The CDR3 region is CASSILAYSQETQYF. In nucleotides, the CDR3 is TGTGCCAGTAGTATACTAGCGTATAGCCAAGAGACCCAGTACTTC.

The gene calls are TRBV27 and TRBJ2-2; TRBD2 matches 13 bases. Germline CDR1 and CDR2: MNHEY and SMNVEV (reference sequence). The CDR3 totals 20 residues. The trim removed 2 bases at V and 4 bases at J, leaving 13 bases unmatched. CDR3 nucleotide sequence: TGTGCCAGCAGTTTAAGTGGACTAGCGGGGGTCCATCGGGGCACCGGGGAGCTGTTTTTT. This encodes CASSLSGLAGVHRGTGELFF.

The rearrangement joins TRBV7-9 to TRBJ2-3; D perhaps matches TRBD1 (5 bases). The CDR3 covers 14 residues. Per germline, CDR1 SEHNR and CDR2 FQNEAQ (reference sequence). V was pared by 5 bases and J by 2 bases, with 11 bases between. CDR3 in DNA: TGTGCCAGCAGCCCGCCGACAGTCACAGATACGCAGTATTTT. Its protein product is CASSPPTVTDTQYF.

This chain joins TRBV28 and TRBJ2-6; D is unclear. The V gene lost 4 bases and the J gene lost 0 bases, with 4 bases spanning the gap. The CDR3 length is 14 residues. CDR1 is MDHEN, CDR2 SYDVKM, per germline. The CDR3: CASSSSSGANVLTF. In DNA form, the CDR3 reads TGTGCCAGCAGTTCCTCCTCTGGGGCCAACGTCCTGACTTTC.

This sequence joins TRBV7-8 and TRBJ2-5; 9 nucleotides match TRBD2. The CDR3 spans 16 residues. CDR1 is SGHVS and CDR2 is FQNEAQ in the germline V gene. Germline trimming cut 6 bases from V and 2 bases from J; bases unmatched to any gene: 10. The DNA for the CDR3 is TGTGCCAGCAGGGCCCCCTCTAGCGGGGAACAAGAGACCCAGTACTTC. It translates to CASRAPSSGEQETQYF.

The V call is TRBV19, the J call TRBJ2-5; 16 nucleotides match TRBD2. The CDR3 consists of 18 residues. V lost 1 base, J lost 7 bases, and 9 bases stayed unmatched. Germline V gene lookup returns CDR1 LNHDA and CDR2 SQIVND (reference sequence). CDR3 region: CASSIAGTSGRGKRTQYF. The CDR3 bases are TGTGCCAGTAGTATAGCAGGGACTAGCGGGAGGGGGAAAAGGACCCAGTACTTC.

The V gene is TRBV2, the J gene TRBJ2-1; TRBD1 matches 8 bases. Trimming at V came to 8 bases and at J to 6 bases, leaving 12 bases not matched to a gene. CDR3 length equals 15 residues. The germline CDR1 and CDR2 sequences are SNHLY and FYNNEI. The CDR3 coding sequence is TGTGCCAGCCTCCTGAGGTCAGGGGGCATCAATGAGCAGTTCTTC. Encoded protein: CASLLRSGGINEQFF.

The chain is built from TRBV7-2 and TRBJ2-2; 9 positions match TRBD2. The CDR3 extends over 15 amino acids. Germline-derived CDR1 and CDR2 are SGHTA and FQGNSA. The J segment lost 0 bases and the V segment lost 5 bases, leaving 1 base of the junction unmatched. DNA of the CDR3: TGTGCCAGCAGCCCTAGCGGGGCGAACACCGGGGAGCTGTTTTTT. The encoded protein is CASSPSGANTGELFF.

The chain links TRBV19 to TRBJ2-3; 10 nucleotides match TRBD1. The CDR3 is 14 residues long. Germline V gene lookup returns CDR1 LNHDA and CDR2 SQIVND (reference sequence). V shed 5 bases and J 8 bases; nucleotides not matched to a gene: 7. The CDR3 DNA follows: TGTGCCAGTAGTGTCCGACAGGGGGCGGTTACGCAGTATTTT. It codes for CASSVRQGAVTQYF.

The V call is TRBV7-9, the J call TRBJ1-1, with 9 bases identical to TRBD1. This CDR3 comprises 15 residues. With V trimmed by 2 bases and J by 10 bases, 11 bases remained unmatched. Germline CDR1 is SEHNR and CDR2 is FQNEAQ (reference sequence). The chain's CDR3 is CASSLKGGQGISAFF. CDR3 nucleotide sequence: TGTGCCAGCAGCTTAAAAGGAGGACAGGGGATTTCAGCTTTCTTT.

This clone was recorded only once. The chain couples TRBV6-6 to TRBJ2-7, with TRBD2 identical over 10 bases. CDR3 length equals 14 residues. Looked up from germline, CDR1 is MNHNY and CDR2 is SVGAGI (reference sequence). CDR3 sequence: CGTRSGGASYEQYF. The DNA of the CDR3 is TGTGGCACTAGAAGCGGGGGGGCCAGCTACGAGCAGTACTTC.

V gene TRBV4-3 combines with J gene TRBJ1-2; maybe TRBD1 (5 bases). CDR1 is LGHNA and CDR2 is YSLEER in the germline V gene. With 4 bases removed from V and 2 bases from J, the gap between germline ends came to 8 bases. This CDR3 spans 13 amino acids. CDR3 in DNA: TGCGCCAGCAGCCCGGACACGAACTATGGCTACACCTTC. This translates into CASSPDTNYGYTF.

The chain combines TRBV29-1 with TRBJ2-2; D remains unclear. Germline CDR1 and CDR2: SQVTM and ANQGSEA. Between the trimmed V and J ends, which lost 4 bases and 4 bases, there was a span of 10 bases. The CDR3 runs 13 residues. The DNA of the CDR3 is TGCAGCGTTGCGACACGGTCCACCGGGGAGCTGTTTTTT. Translated, it gives CSVATRSTGELFF.

The chain carries TRBV10-3 and TRBJ2-7; D unresolved. The germline gives CDR1 ENHRY, CDR2 SYGVKD. The CDR3 sequence is 14 residues long. V was cut by 2 bases and J by 2 bases, with 10 bases left in between. The DNA of the CDR3 is TGTGCCATCAGTGAGATTACTGATACCTACGAGCAGTACTTC. It is translated as CAISEITDTYEQYF.

This clone was counted at least ten times. The V call is TRBV15, the J call TRBJ1-2, with 8 bases that match TRBD1. J gave up 8 bases and V 3 bases, and 5 bases lay outside the gene matches. The length of the CDR3 is 13 residues. Germline V lookup: CDR1 LNHNV, CDR2 YYDKDF (reference sequence). The CDR3 region has the DNA TGTGCCACCAGCAGTCGGACAGGGTCGGGCTACACCTTC. It is translated as CATSSRTGSGYTF.

The chain employs TRBV19 and TRBJ2-2, with 8 positions matching TRBD1. Germline V CDR1 and CDR2: LNHDA, SQIVND (reference sequence). This CDR3 spans 19 amino acids. The V gene end was trimmed by 3 bases and the J gene end by 0 bases; junction bases not matched to a gene: 12. The DNA for the CDR3 is TGTGCCAGTAGTATCCGGACAGGGTCATCACACCCGAACACCGGGGAGCTGTTTTTT. This codes for CASSIRTGSSHPNTGELFF.